This entry features one TCR beta chain sequence. The antigen is undetermined. The sample originates from a study of naive and memory T cell subsets. Two oligonucleotides, mixed equimolar, formed the beta constant-region primer covering TRBC1 and TRBC2. TCRdb independently ran MiXCR on the UMI-ligation and nested PCR reads; one entry per CDR3 protein. The sample holds some 85,000 distinct CDR3 sequences, about 12% seen once. Findings and limits, study-wide: TCR counts from RNA may reflect activation-linked expression changes. From naive to CM, EM and EMRA, diversity decreased and Gini increased.

Trimming stripped 7 bases from V and 7 bases from J, with 19 bases between. Germline V gene sequence: CDR1 MNHEY, CDR2 SVGEGT. This CDR3 region has 15 residues. The receptor's source is a human donor in good health. V gene TRBV6-2 or TRBV6-3 combines with J gene TRBJ2-2; D ambiguous. Sequenced material: central memory CD4+ T cells from blood. Here the CDR3 reads CASIPNERFGGELFF. CDR3 nucleotides: TGTGCCAGCATCCCCAATGAGAGGTTTGGCGGGGAGCTGTTTTTT.